These 23 T cell receptor beta chains were sequenced from one sample in a study of neurological immune-mediated disorders. TCRdb fed the 5' RACE reads into MiXCR, producing one record per CDR3 protein. The data contain about 81,000 distinct CDR3 sequences, 3.5% to 4.5% of them singletons. The sample's time point: longitudinal time-point 3. What was sequenced was PBMCs. Every receptor here comes from a woman aged 55 to 70 with multiple sclerosis.

This clonotype appeared many times. The gene calls are TRBV5-1 and TRBJ1-1; weak D call: TRBD1 (5 bases). Trimming pared 3 bases from V and 5 bases from J, leaving 17 bases between. In germline, CDR1 is SGHRS, CDR2 YFSETQ. CDR3 size: 15 residues. This CDR3 reads CASSSGVAGGTEAFF. Here the CDR3 DNA reads TGCGCCAGCAGCTCGGGGGTCGCGGGGGGGACTGAAGCTTTCTTT. Filled out from reference TRBV5-1 and TRBJ1-1, the complete variable domain reads KAGVTQTPRYLIKTRGQQVTLSCSPISGHRSVSWYQQTPGQGLQFLFEYFSETQRNKGNFPGRFSGRQFSNSRSEMNVSTLELGDSALYLCASSSGVAGGTEAFFGQGTRLTVV.

This chain's CDR3 is CSARTGSSNQPQHF. CDR3 coding DNA: TGCAGTGCTAGAACCGGCTCTAGCAATCAGCCCCAGCATTTT. This chain links TRBV20-1 with TRBJ1-5; D is unresolved. Trimming shortened V by 2 bases and J by 0 bases, and 8 bases separated the two germline ends. CDR3 length equals 14 residues. Germline V gene lookup returns CDR1 DFQATT and CDR2 SNEGSKA (reference sequence).

This clonotype was seen at least ten times. V and J are TRBV5-1 and TRBJ1-2; D possibly corresponds to TRBD1 (6 bases). The CDR3 extends over 13 amino acids. V lost 4 bases and J 7 bases, leaving 14 bases between the germline ends. From germline, CDR1 is SGHRS and CDR2 YFSETQ. This chain's CDR3 is CASSTDSPLGYTF. The CDR3 region has the DNA TGCGCCAGCAGCACGGACAGTCCTCTTGGCTACACCTTC.

This clonotype was seen repeatedly, ten times or more. The V gene is TRBV3-1, the J gene TRBJ2-7; D perhaps matches TRBD2 (6 bases). V was pared by 4 bases and J by 4 bases, with 8 bases between. The CDR3 spans 12 residues. Germline lookup yields CDR1 LGHDT and CDR2 YNNKEL (reference sequence). CDR3 coding DNA: TGTGCCAGCAGCCGGCGGGGTTACGAGCAGTACTTC. This codes for CASSRRGYEQYF.

This clonotype was seen only a few times. V gene TRBV2 combines with J gene TRBJ1-1, with D perhaps TRBD1 (6 bases). The ends were cut back, 8 bases at V and 0 bases at J, with 16 bases in the middle. The CDR3 totals 15 residues. The V gene's germline CDR1 is SNHLY and CDR2 FYNNEI. For the CDR3, the DNA is TGTGCCAGCGCAGTATCGACAGGAATGAACACTGAAGCTTTCTTT. It translates to CASAVSTGMNTEAFF.

This clonotype was seen many times. This rearrangement joins TRBV10-3 to TRBJ2-7; D not resolved. V was trimmed by 0 bases and J by 6 bases, leaving 15 bases between them. The V gene's germline CDR1 is ENHRY and CDR2 SYGVKD. The CDR3 totals 15 residues. As DNA, the CDR3 is TGTGCCATCAGTGAGTCTGGGTCGGAGACACGCGAGCAGTACTTC. Amino acid sequence: CAISESGSETREQYF.

This clonotype was recorded at least ten times. The chain is built from TRBV20-1 and TRBJ1-2, with a tentative D call TRBD1 (6 bases). CDR1 DFQATT and CDR2 SNEGSKA come from the germline V gene (reference sequence). The length of the CDR3 is 13 residues. The V end lost 6 bases, the J end lost 0 bases, and 11 bases lay between the germline ends. CDR3: CSAGTPTNYGYTF. The DNA for the CDR3 is TGCAGTGCCGGGACACCGACTAACTATGGCTACACCTTC.

This clonotype was counted ten times or more. The chain is built from TRBV7-2 and TRBJ1-2; 7 bases line up with TRBD1. Germline V CDR1 and CDR2: SGHTA, FQGNSA. There are 13 residues in the CDR3. V lost 5 bases, J lost 10 bases, and 10 bases stayed unmatched. The CDR3 sequence: CASSPRQGINYTF. In nucleotides, the CDR3 is TGTGCCAGCAGCCCCAGACAGGGCATAAACTACACCTTC.

The sample holds many counts of this clonotype. Here the CDR3 reads CASSSGGYQPQHF. The CDR3 DNA follows: TGTGCCAGCTCCAGCGGGGGATATCAGCCCCAGCATTTT. V usage is TRBV27 and J usage is TRBJ1-5; weak D call: TRBD1 (5 bases). V shed 8 bases and J shed 5 bases, with 13 bases lying between them. This CDR3 has 13 amino acids. Germline CDR1 MNHEY, CDR2 SMNVEV (reference sequence).

This clonotype was seen once. One end of the junction fails to match germline, which may point to a read error. This chain connects TRBV6-1 to TRBJ2-2; tentatively, D is TRBD2 (6 bases). The CDR3 extends over 13 amino acids. The germline CDR1 and CDR2 sequences are MNHNS and SASEGT. The CDR3 nucleotides are TGTGCCAGCACATACACCAACACCCGGGAGATGTTTTTT. Translating it yields CASTYTNTREMFF.

This clonotype was seen many times. The chain uses TRBV12-3 or TRBV12-4 and TRBJ2-7; weak D call: TRBD1 (5 bases). V gave up 6 bases and J gave up 2 bases, with 17 bases separating them. This CDR3 is built from 15 residues. The CDR3 here is CASSISPAGPYEQYF. DNA of the CDR3: TGTGCCAGCAGCATTTCCCCGGCAGGGCCCTACGAGCAGTACTTC.

In its sample, this clonotype was seen many times. The chain combines TRBV7-9 with TRBJ1-2; unclear D gene. Germline V gives CDR1 SEHNR, CDR2 FQNEAQ (reference sequence). The CDR3 consists of 12 residues. V was clipped by 3 bases and J by 4 bases, with 6 bases between them. CDR3 in amino acids: CASSLASYGYTF. The CDR3 DNA reads TGTGCCAGCAGCTTGGCATCCTATGGCTACACCTTC.

At least ten counts were recorded for this clonotype. The chain links TRBV9 to TRBJ1-1; no definite D call. The CDR3 is 14 amino acids. From germline, CDR1 is SGDLS and CDR2 YYNGEE. V gave up 4 bases and J gave up 3 bases, with 13 bases separating them. CDR3 DNA sequence: TGTGCCAGCAGCCCCACCGTCGGGGACACTGAAGCTTTCTTT. It specifies CASSPTVGDTEAFF. Drawing the rest from reference TRBV9 and TRBJ1-1, the complete variable domain is DSGVTQTPKHLITATGQRVTLRCSPRSGDLSVYWYQQSLDQGLQFLIQYYNGEERAKGNILERFSAQQFPDLHSELNLSSLELGDSALYFCASSPTVGDTEAFFGQGTRLTVV.

This clonotype was seen at least ten times. The gene calls are TRBV29-1 and TRBJ2-3; 10 bases are shared with TRBD2. Germline CDR1 reads SQVTM; CDR2 reads ANQGSEA. This CDR3 is 15 amino acids long. V lost 8 bases to trimming and J lost 0 bases; unmatched junction nucleotides: 8. CDR3 residues: CSIFLAGGSTDTQYF. The CDR3 nucleotides are TGCAGCATCTTCTTAGCGGGGGGCAGCACAGATACGCAGTATTTT.

There are many counts of this clonotype. The chain uses TRBV19 and TRBJ1-5; tentatively, D is TRBD1 (5 bases). V lost 6 bases and J 2 bases, leaving 8 bases between the germline ends. The CDR3 sequence is 13 residues long. Germline V gene lookup returns CDR1 LNHDA and CDR2 SQIVND (reference sequence). The CDR3 sequence is CASSDSRNQPQHF. CDR3 bases: TGTGCCAGTAGCGACAGTCGCAATCAGCCCCAGCATTTT.

This clonotype has a count of ten or more. This chain connects TRBV12-3 or TRBV12-4 to TRBJ2-1, with no clear D. V lost 2 bases to trimming and J lost 8 bases, with 10 bases between them. CDR3 length equals 13 residues. CDR3 region: CASSLQHRDEQFF. Here the CDR3 DNA reads TGTGCCAGCAGTTTACAGCATCGGGATGAGCAGTTCTTC.

This clonotype was seen repeatedly, ten times or more. The chain is built from TRBV20-1 and TRBJ1-2, with unresolved D. V was cut by 3 bases and J by 4 bases, with 9 bases left in between. Germline loops: CDR1 DFQATT, CDR2 SNEGSKA (reference sequence). CDR3 length: 12 residues. CDR3 residues: CSARVGPYGYTF. The CDR3 bases are TGCAGTGCTAGGGTCGGGCCCTATGGCTACACCTTC.

This clonotype came up many times. The J gene is TRBJ1-5, the V gene TRBV5-1; D is undetermined. CDR3 size: 13 residues. Trimming removed 5 bases from V and 5 bases from J, with 11 bases in between. Germline lookup yields CDR1 SGHRS and CDR2 YFSETQ. The CDR3 DNA is TGCGCCAGCAGGATTCAGCTCGATCAGCCCCAGCATTTT. This sequence encodes CASRIQLDQPQHF.

In this sample, this clonotype turned up many times. The V gene is TRBV28, the J gene TRBJ2-1, with D perhaps assigned TRBD1 or TRBD2 (6 bases each). V was trimmed by 6 bases and J by 4 bases, leaving 16 bases between them. The CDR3 runs to 15 residues. CDR1 and CDR2 (germline): MDHEN, SYDVKM. Here the CDR3 DNA reads TGTGCCAGCAGCCCTAGGGGGGAGCTATACAATGAGCAGTTCTTC. This translates into CASSPRGELYNEQFF.

This clonotype has ten or more counts. J is TRBJ2-5 and V is TRBV12-3 or TRBV12-4, with 7 bases that match TRBD2. J lost 3 bases, V lost 5 bases, and 3 bases had no gene match. This CDR3 spans 13 amino acids. The CDR3 coding sequence is TGTGCCAGCAGTCTCGGGACTAAAGAGACCCAGTACTTC. Its protein product is CASSLGTKETQYF.

There are many counts of this clonotype. This sequence joins TRBV7-9 and TRBJ2-7; D uncertain. Trimming stripped 3 bases from V and 7 bases from J, with 16 bases between. CDR3 length: 14 residues. Per germline, CDR1 SEHNR and CDR2 FQNEAQ (reference sequence). The CDR3 reads CASSFYSPTEEQYF. The CDR3, as DNA: TGTGCCAGCAGCTTCTACAGTCCTACGGAAGAGCAGTACTTC.

This clonotype was counted at least ten times. V and J are TRBV7-8 and TRBJ1-4; D perhaps matches TRBD1 (5 bases). Germline V CDR1 and CDR2: SGHVS, FQNEAQ. The CDR3 has 16 amino acids. Trimming removed 6 bases at V and 0 bases at J, with 14 bases between. CDR3 DNA: TGTGCCAGCAGTCTCCTTCAGACAGCAACTAATGAAAAACTGTTTTTT. Translated: CASSLLQTATNEKLFF.

Many counts were recorded for this clonotype. This chain links TRBV5-1 with TRBJ2-5; TRBD2 aligns across 13 bases. This CDR3 has 17 amino acids. Germline CDR1 SGHRS, CDR2 YFSETQ. With 4 bases clipped from V and 4 bases from J, the junction kept 10 bases outside the gene matches. CDR3 bases: TGCGCCAGCAGCACGACTAGCGGGGGGATCGGGGGAGAGACCCAGTACTTC. Its protein product is CASSTTSGGIGGETQYF.